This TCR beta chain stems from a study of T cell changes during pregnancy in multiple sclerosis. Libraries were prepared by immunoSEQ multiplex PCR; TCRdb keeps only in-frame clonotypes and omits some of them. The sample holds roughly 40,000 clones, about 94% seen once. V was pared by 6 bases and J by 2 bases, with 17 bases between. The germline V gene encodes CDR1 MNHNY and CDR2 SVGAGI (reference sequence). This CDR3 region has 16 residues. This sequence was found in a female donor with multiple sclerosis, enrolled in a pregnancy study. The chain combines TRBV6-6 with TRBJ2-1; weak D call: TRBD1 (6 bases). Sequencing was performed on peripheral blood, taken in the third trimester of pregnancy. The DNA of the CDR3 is TGTGCCAGCAGAATAACACAGGGTCTCGCCTACAATGAGCAGTTCTTC. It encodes CASRITQGLAYNEQFF.